Each of the 20 T cell receptor beta chains below was sequenced from the same sample in a study of human T cells and chemical hapten exposure. The time point is: patch test 1, 2 weeks after DPC sensitization. Treatment reported: therapeutic diphenylcyclopropenone sensitization with weekly scalp DPC. Unfractionated whole blood yielded total RNA. TCRdb passed the RACE reads through MiXCR, listing each CDR3 protein once. The data hold around 44,000 distinct CDR3 sequences, with 4% observed a single time. Here the sequenced sample was whole blood, taken in connection with sensitization to the hapten diphenylcyclopropenone (DPC). The origin of the receptors is a man aged 45-65 years with alopecia areata. Some clones in this sample may be carry-over from other donors' samples.

The chain carries TRBV10-2 and TRBJ1-1; the D is unclear. Trimming stripped 6 bases from V and 6 bases from J, with 17 bases between. Germline lookup yields CDR1 WSHSY and CDR2 SAAADI. This CDR3 has 14 residues. The CDR3 sequence is CASSSVELFAEAFF. The CDR3 nucleotides read TGCGCCAGCAGCTCAGTGGAGTTATTCGCTGAAGCTTTCTTT.

The table lists this clonotype with many counts. This CDR3 is CASSQPGATDTQYF. As DNA, the CDR3 is TGTGCCAGCAGTCAGCCTGGGGCCACAGATACGCAGTATTTT. J is TRBJ2-3 and V is TRBV28; perhaps TRBD1 as D (5 bases). V lost 5 bases and J 2 bases, leaving 11 bases between the germline ends. Germline CDR1 MDHEN, CDR2 SYDVKM. The CDR3 has 14 residues.

This clonotype was detected ten times or more. The chain has TRBV10-2 and TRBJ1-2, with D hard to call. Germline values: CDR1 WSHSY, CDR2 SAAADI. The V end lost 0 bases, the J end lost 4 bases, and 9 bases lay between the germline ends. The CDR3 runs 14 residues. DNA of the CDR3: TGCGCCAGCAGTGAGTCGACGGCTAGCTATGGCTACACCTTC. Translated, it gives CASSESTASYGYTF.

This clonotype showed up just a few times. CDR3 coding DNA: TGTGCCAGCAGCTCCCGGCTAGCGGGGGGACCCAATGAGCAGTTCTTC. Protein sequence: CASSSRLAGGPNEQFF. This chain joins TRBV7-2 and TRBJ2-1; 11 bases fit TRBD2. This CDR3 has 16 residues. Germline CDR1 reads SGHTA; CDR2 reads FQGNSA. After removal of 4 bases from V and 6 bases from J, the junction contained 8 bases not matched to a gene. The full variable domain, with the rest looked up from reference TRBV7-2 and TRBJ2-1, is GAGVSQSPSNKVTEKGKDVELRCDPISGHTALYWYRQSLGQGLEFLIYFQGNSAPDKSGLPSDRFSAERTGGSVSTLTIQRTQQEDSAVYLCASSSRLAGGPNEQFFGPGTRLTVL.

This clonotype was counted many times. The chain has TRBV6-1 and TRBJ2-7; 14 positions agree with TRBD2. The CDR3 runs 17 residues. V was clipped by 4 bases and J by 3 bases; unmatched bases: 8. Germline values: CDR1 MNHNS, CDR2 SASEGT. Here the CDR3 DNA reads TGTGCCAGCAGTGGCCCCCCCGGGACTAGCGGGAGCTACGAGCAGTACTTC. Translation gives CASSGPPGTSGSYEQYF.

This clonotype has at least ten counts. The chain links TRBV7-2 to TRBJ2-1, with 9 positions matching TRBD2. CDR1 and CDR2 (germline): SGHTA, FQGNSA. CDR3 length: 17 residues. Germline trimming cut 2 bases from V and 4 bases from J; bases unmatched to any gene: 9. CDR3 DNA sequence: TGTGCCAGCAGCTTATTTCTGGCTAGCGGGGATTACAATGAGCAGTTCTTC. This gives the protein CASSLFLASGDYNEQFF.

As concerns this clonotype: This sequence may be a read error, since a much larger clone differs from it by one base. Likely a read error: the CDR3 ends without its conserved phenylalanine or tryptophan. This chain links TRBV30 with TRBJ1-5, with D uncertain. Per germline, CDR1 GTSNPN and CDR2 SVGIG (reference sequence). Deletions cut 2 bases from V and 0 bases from J, with 17 bases between. The CDR3 is 17 amino acids. DNA for the CDR3: TGTGCCTGGAGTAAAAGTTCGTCAACTCATAGCAATCAGCCCCAGCATTCT. Translation: CAWSKSSSTHSNQPQHS.

This clonotype was seen at least ten times. V gene TRBV2 combines with J gene TRBJ1-2; 7 bases map to TRBD1. J was trimmed by 7 bases and V by 3 bases; bases with no gene match: 14. The CDR3 runs 16 residues. Germline values: CDR1 SNHLY, CDR2 FYNNEI. The CDR3 region is CASSDSRDSGVGGYTF. The CDR3 DNA reads as TGTGCCAGCAGTGATTCCCGGGACAGCGGAGTTGGTGGCTACACCTTC.

This clonotype was observed at least ten times. The J gene is TRBJ2-3, the V gene TRBV12-3 or TRBV12-4; 7 positions match TRBD1. CDR3 length: 15 amino acids. Losses at the gene ends were 6 bases for V and 6 bases for J; bases not matched to a gene: 12. The CDR3 bases are TGTGCCAGCAGCTCCCGGGACAGAGCATTGGATACGCAGTATTTT. Translating gives CASSSRDRALDTQYF.

This rearrangement joins TRBV20-1 to TRBJ2-5, with a tentative D call TRBD1 (6 bases). This CDR3 spans 15 amino acids. Germline CDR1 reads DFQATT; CDR2 reads SNEGSKA (reference sequence). The V gene lost 1 base and the J gene lost 2 bases, with 14 bases spanning the gap. CDR3 residues: CSARVQGKIQETQYF. In nucleotides, the CDR3 is TGCAGTGCTAGAGTCCAGGGGAAGATACAAGAGACCCAGTACTTC.

Ten or more counts support this clonotype. This chain joins TRBV4-3 and TRBJ2-1; 8 nucleotides agree with TRBD2. Trimming removed 0 bases from V and 13 bases from J; junction bases left unmatched: 8. CDR1 is LGHNA and CDR2 is YSLEER in the germline V gene. The CDR3 contains 14 residues. The CDR3 spells CASSQEGVAGIQFF. In DNA form, the CDR3 reads TGCGCCAGCAGCCAAGAAGGGGTAGCGGGAATCCAGTTCTTC.

This chain uses TRBV28 with TRBJ2-3; 7 nucleotides align to TRBD2. Trimming took 2 bases from V and 4 from J; bases not matched to a gene: 6. This CDR3 has 15 amino acids. CDR1 and CDR2 (germline): MDHEN, SYDVKM. CDR3 sequence: CASSLAGERSDTQYF. The CDR3 DNA reads as TGTGCCAGCAGTTTAGCGGGAGAGAGGTCAGATACGCAGTATTTT.

In its sample, this clonotype was seen many times. The chain uses TRBV19 and TRBJ1-6; maybe TRBD1 (6 bases). V was clipped by 6 bases and J by 10 bases, with 10 bases between them. CDR3 length equals 12 residues. Looked up from germline, CDR1 is LNHDA and CDR2 is SQIVND (reference sequence). CDR3 residues: CASSRTESPLHF. CDR3 nucleotides: TGTGCCAGTAGCCGGACAGAGTCACCCCTCCACTTT.

In its sample, this clonotype was seen a few times. The J gene is TRBJ2-3, the V gene TRBV20-1; the match to TRBD2 covers 8 bases. Germline CDR1 reads DFQATT; CDR2 reads SNEGSKA (reference sequence). Trimming cost V 3 bases and J 1 base; bases outside gene matches: 3. CDR3 length equals 14 residues. CDR3 sequence: CSASGREGTDTQYF. CDR3 in DNA: TGCAGTGCTAGCGGGAGGGAAGGCACAGATACGCAGTATTTT.

This clonotype was detected only a few times. The rearrangement joins TRBV12-3 or TRBV12-4 to TRBJ1-2; a possible D gene is TRBD1 (5 bases). The ends were cut back, 2 bases at V and 6 bases at J, with 10 bases in the middle. The CDR3 spans 13 residues. As DNA, the CDR3 is TGTGCCAGCAGTTTATCGGGGGAGGATGGCTACACCTTC. Encoded protein: CASSLSGEDGYTF.

This clonotype has ten or more counts. This CDR3 reads CASSFRGGEKLFF. CDR3 nucleotides: TGTGCCAGCAGCTTCAGGGGAGGAGAAAAACTGTTTTTT. This chain links TRBV7-2 with TRBJ1-4; D perhaps matches TRBD1 (6 bases). The CDR3 runs to 13 residues. V was pared by 3 bases and J by 8 bases, with 10 bases between. Germline CDR1 is SGHTA and CDR2 is FQGNSA.

The V call is TRBV29-1, the J call TRBJ1-6; no reliable D call. Germline loops: CDR1 SQVTM, CDR2 ANQGSEA. Trimming pared 5 bases from V and 7 bases from J, leaving 12 bases between. The CDR3 spans 13 residues. CDR3 coding DNA: TGCAGCGTTCAGGTTTTAGAAAATTCACCCCTCCACTTT. This translates into CSVQVLENSPLHF.

This clonotype was seen at least ten times. V gene TRBV4-3 combines with J gene TRBJ2-1, with D unclear. V was shortened by 0 bases and J by 4 bases, with 10 bases between the two germline ends. The CDR3 consists of 15 residues. Germline-derived CDR1 and CDR2 are LGHNA and YSLEER. The CDR3 DNA is TGCGCCAGCAGCCAAGAGAGGCAGTCTTACAATGAGCAGTTCTTC. It codes for CASSQERQSYNEQFF.

This clonotype showed up many times. This sequence joins TRBV27 and TRBJ2-3; possible D gene TRBD1, 6 bases. The CDR3 runs 15 residues. The V end lost 2 bases, the J end lost 2 bases, and 11 bases lay between the germline ends. CDR1 and CDR2 from the germline V gene are MNHEY and SMNVEV (reference sequence). The CDR3 is CASSLTGQITDTQYF. CDR3 sequence (DNA): TGTGCCAGCAGTTTAACCGGACAGATCACAGATACGCAGTATTTT.

This clonotype was seen repeatedly, ten times or more. The J gene is TRBJ2-3, the V gene TRBV7-9; D is undetermined. The CDR3 sequence is 14 residues long. V dropped 1 base and J dropped 6 bases, with 11 bases sitting between them. Germline loops: CDR1 SEHNR, CDR2 FQNEAQ (reference sequence). As DNA, the CDR3 is TGTGCCAGCAGCTTAGACCAAGGGCCCGATACGCAGTATTTT. Translation: CASSLDQGPDTQYF.